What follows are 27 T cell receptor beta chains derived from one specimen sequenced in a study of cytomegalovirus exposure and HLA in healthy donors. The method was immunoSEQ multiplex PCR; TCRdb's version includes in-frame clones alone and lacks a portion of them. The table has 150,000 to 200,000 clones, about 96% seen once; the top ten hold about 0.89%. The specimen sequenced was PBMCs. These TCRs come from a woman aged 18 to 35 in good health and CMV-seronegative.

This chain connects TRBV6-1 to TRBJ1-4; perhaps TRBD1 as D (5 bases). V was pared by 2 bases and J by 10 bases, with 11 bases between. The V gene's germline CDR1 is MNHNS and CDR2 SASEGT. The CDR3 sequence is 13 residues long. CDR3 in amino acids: CASSEKRGGKLFF. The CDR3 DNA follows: TGTGCCAGCAGTGAAAAGCGCGGGGGAAAACTGTTTTTT.

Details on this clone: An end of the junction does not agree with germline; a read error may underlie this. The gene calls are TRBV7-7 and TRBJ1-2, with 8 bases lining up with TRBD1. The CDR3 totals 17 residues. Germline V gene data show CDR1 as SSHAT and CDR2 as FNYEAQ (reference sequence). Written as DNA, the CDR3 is TGTGCTAGCAGCCACAAGGTTGGAGGACAGGGCCATTATGGCTACACCTTC. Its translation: CASSHKVGGQGHYGYTF.

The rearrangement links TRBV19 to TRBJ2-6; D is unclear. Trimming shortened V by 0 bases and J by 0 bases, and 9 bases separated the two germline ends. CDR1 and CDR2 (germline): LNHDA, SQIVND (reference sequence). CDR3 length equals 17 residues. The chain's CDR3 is CASSIDRLSSGANVLTF. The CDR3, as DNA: TGTGCCAGTAGTATAGACAGGTTGAGCTCTGGGGCCAACGTCCTGACTTTC.

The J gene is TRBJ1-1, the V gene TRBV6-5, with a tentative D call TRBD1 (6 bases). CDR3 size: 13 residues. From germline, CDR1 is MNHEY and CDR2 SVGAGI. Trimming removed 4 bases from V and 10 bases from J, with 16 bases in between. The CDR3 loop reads CASSLQGMRGAFF. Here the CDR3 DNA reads TGTGCCAGCAGTTTACAGGGAATGAGAGGAGCTTTCTTT.

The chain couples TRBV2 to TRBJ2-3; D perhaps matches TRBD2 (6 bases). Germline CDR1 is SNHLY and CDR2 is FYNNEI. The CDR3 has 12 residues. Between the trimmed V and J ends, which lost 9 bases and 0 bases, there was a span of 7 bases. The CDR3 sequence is CARTSSTDTQYF. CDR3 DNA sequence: TGTGCCAGGACTAGTAGCACAGATACGCAGTATTTT.

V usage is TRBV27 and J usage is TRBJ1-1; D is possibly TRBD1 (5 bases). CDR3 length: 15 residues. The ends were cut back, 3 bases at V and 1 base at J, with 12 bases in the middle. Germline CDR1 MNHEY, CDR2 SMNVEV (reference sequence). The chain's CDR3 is CASSFPGGPNTEAFF. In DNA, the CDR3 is TGTGCCAGCAGTTTCCCGGGGGGACCGAACACTGAAGCTTTCTTT.

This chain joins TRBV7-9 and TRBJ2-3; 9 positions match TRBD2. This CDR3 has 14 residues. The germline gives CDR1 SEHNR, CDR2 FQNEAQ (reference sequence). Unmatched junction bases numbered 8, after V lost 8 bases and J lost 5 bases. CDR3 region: CASLEAGGLDTQYF. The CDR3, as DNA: TGTGCCAGCCTTGAGGCGGGGGGGCTAGATACGCAGTATTTT. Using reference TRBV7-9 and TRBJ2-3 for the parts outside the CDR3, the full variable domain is DTGVSQNPRHKITKRGQNVTFRCDPISEHNRLYWYRQTLGQGPEFLTYFQNEAQLEKSRLLSDRFSAERPKGSFSTLEIQRTEQGDSAMYLCASLEAGGLDTQYFGPGTRLTVL.

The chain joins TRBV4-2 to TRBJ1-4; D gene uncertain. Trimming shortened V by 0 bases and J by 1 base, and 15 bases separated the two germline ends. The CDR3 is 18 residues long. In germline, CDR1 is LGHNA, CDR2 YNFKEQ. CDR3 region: CASSQDPPTEGTNEKLFF. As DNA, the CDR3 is TGTGCCAGCAGCCAAGACCCCCCGACTGAAGGAACTAATGAAAAACTGTTTTTT.

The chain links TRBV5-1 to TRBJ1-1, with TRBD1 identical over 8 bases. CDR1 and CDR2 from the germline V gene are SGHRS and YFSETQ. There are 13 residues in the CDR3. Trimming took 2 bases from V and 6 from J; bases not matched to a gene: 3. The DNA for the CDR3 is TGCGCCAGCAGCTTAGCAGGGGGCTCTGAAGCTTTCTTT. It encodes CASSLAGGSEAFF.

The CDR3 sequence: CASSFGHDYSNQPQHF. CDR3 in DNA: TGTGCCAGCAGCTTTGGTCATGACTATAGCAATCAGCCCCAGCATTTT. The rearrangement joins TRBV7-2 to TRBJ1-5; D not resolved. The CDR3 has 16 amino acids. The germline CDR1 and CDR2 sequences are SGHTA and FQGNSA. Trimming removed 3 bases at V and 0 bases at J, with 12 bases between. The complete variable domain, with remaining parts taken from reference TRBV7-2 and TRBJ1-5, reads GAGVSQSPSNKVTEKGKDVELRCDPISGHTALYWYRQSLGQGLEFLIYFQGNSAPDKSGLPSDRFSAERTGGSVSTLTIQRTQQEDSAVYLCASSFGHDYSNQPQHFGDGTRLSIL.

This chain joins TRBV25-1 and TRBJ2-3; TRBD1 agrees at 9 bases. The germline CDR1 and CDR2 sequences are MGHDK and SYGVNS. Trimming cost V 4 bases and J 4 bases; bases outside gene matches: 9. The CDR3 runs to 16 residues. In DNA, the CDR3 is TGTGCCAGCAGTGCTCTGGACAGGGGCCCCCCAGATACGCAGTATTTT. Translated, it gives CASSALDRGPPDTQYF.

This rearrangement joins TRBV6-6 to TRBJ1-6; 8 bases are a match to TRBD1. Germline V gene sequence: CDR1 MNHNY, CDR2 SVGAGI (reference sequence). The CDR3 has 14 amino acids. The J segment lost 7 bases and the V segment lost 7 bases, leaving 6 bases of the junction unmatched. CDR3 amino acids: CASTLTGENSPLHF. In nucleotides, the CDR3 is TGTGCCAGCACCCTGACAGGGGAGAATTCACCCCTCCACTTT.

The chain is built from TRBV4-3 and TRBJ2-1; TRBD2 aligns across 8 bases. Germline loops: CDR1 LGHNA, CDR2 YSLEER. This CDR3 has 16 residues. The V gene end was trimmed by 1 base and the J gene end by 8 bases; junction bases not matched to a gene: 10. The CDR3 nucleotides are TGCGCCAGCAGCCAAGGCGCCGGGGGGGCCAAAGATGAGCAGTTCTTC. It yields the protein CASSQGAGGAKDEQFF.

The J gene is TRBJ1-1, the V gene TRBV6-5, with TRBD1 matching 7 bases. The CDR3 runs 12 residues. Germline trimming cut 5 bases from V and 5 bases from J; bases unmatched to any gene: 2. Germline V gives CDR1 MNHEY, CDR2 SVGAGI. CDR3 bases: TGTGCCAGCAGTAACAGGGGTACTGAAGCTTTCTTT. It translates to CASSNRGTEAFF.

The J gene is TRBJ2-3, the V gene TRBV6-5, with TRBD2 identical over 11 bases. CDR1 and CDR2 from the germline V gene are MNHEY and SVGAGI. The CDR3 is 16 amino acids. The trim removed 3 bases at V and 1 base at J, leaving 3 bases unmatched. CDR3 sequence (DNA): TGTGCCAGCAGTTATCTAGCGGGGGGACGCACAGATACGCAGTATTTT. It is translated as CASSYLAGGRTDTQYF.

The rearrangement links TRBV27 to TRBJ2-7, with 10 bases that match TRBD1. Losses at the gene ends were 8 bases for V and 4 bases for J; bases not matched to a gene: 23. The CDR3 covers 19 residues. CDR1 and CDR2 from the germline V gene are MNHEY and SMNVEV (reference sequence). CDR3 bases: TGTGCCAGCCGCCTCAAGGGGACAGGGGACAGACTTCTAAAATACGAGCAGTACTTC. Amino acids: CASRLKGTGDRLLKYEQYF.

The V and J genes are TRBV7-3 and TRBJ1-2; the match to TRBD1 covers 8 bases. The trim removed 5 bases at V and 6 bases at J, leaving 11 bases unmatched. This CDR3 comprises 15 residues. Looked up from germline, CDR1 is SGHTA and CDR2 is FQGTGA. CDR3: CASSPIPGQGNGYTF. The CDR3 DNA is TGTGCCAGCAGCCCAATACCCGGACAGGGAAATGGCTACACCTTC.

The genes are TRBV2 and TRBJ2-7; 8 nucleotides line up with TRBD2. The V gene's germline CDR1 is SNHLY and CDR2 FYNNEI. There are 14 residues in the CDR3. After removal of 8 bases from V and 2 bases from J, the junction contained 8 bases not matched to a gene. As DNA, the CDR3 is TGTGCCAGCGCTGGACCGGGACTAGCCTACGAGCAGTACTTC. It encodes CASAGPGLAYEQYF.

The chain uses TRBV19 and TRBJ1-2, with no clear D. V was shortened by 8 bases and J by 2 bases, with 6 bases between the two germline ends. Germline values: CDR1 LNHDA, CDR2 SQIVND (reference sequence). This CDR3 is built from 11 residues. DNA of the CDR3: TGTGCCAGTTGGGAGAACTATGGCTACACCTTC. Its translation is CASWENYGYTF.

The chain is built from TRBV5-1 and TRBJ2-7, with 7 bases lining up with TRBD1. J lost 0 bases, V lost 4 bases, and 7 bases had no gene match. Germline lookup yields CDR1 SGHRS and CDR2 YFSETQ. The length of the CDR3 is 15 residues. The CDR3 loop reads CASSVGQLDSYEQYF. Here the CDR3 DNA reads TGCGCCAGCAGCGTGGGACAGCTGGACTCCTACGAGCAGTACTTC.

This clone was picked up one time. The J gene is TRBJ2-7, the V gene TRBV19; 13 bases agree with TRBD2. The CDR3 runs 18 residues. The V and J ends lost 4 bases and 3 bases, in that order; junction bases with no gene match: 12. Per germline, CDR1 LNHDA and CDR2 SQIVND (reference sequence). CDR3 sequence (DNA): TGTGCCAGTAGTAGGGACCCTCCAACTAGCGGGGGGGTCTACGAGCAGTACTTC. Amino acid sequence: CASSRDPPTSGGVYEQYF.

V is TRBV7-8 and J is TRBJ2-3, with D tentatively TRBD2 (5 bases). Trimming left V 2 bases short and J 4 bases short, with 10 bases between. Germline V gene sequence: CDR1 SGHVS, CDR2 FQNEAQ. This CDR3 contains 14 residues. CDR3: CASSLRASPDTQYF. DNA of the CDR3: TGTGCCAGCAGCTTAAGGGCTAGCCCAGATACGCAGTATTTT. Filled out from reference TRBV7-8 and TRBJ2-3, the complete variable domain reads GAGVSQSPRYKVAKRGQDVALRCDPISGHVSLFWYQQALGQGPEFLTYFQNEAQLDKSGLPSDRFFAERPEGSVSTLKIQRTQQEDSAVYLCASSLRASPDTQYFGPGTRLTVL.

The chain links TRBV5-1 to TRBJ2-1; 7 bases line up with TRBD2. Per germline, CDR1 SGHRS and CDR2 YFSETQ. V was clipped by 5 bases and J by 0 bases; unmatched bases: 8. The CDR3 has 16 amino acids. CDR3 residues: CASSLAGRDSYNEQFF. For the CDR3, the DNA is TGCGCCAGCAGTTTAGCTGGGAGGGACTCCTACAATGAGCAGTTCTTC.

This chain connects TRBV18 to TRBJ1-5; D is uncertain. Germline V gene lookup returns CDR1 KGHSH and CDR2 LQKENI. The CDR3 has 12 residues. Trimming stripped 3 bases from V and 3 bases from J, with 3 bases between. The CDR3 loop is CASSPYNQPQHF. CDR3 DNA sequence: TGTGCCAGCTCACCTTACAATCAGCCCCAGCATTTT.

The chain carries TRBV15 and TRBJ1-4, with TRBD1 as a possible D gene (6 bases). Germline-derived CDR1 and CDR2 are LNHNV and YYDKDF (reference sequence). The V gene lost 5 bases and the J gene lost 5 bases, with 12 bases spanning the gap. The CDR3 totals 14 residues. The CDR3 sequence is CATSDPRGNEKLFF. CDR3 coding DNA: TGTGCCACCAGCGACCCCAGGGGAAATGAAAAACTGTTTTTT.

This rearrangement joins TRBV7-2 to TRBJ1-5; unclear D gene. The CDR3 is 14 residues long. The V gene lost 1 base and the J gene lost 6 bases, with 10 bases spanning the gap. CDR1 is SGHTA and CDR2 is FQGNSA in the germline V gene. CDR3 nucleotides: TGTGCCAGCAGCTTAGGTCTGTTCGGTCAGCCCCAGCATTTT. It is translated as CASSLGLFGQPQHF.

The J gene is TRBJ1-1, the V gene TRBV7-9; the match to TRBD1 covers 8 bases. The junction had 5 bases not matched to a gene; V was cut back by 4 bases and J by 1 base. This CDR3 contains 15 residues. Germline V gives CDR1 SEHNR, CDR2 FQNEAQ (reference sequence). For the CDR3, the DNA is TGTGCCAGCAGCTCCGCACAGGGGGGGAACACTGAAGCTTTCTTT. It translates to CASSSAQGGNTEAFF.